These T cell receptor beta chains were read from a single sample in a study of OX40 agonist ivuxolimab in advanced cancers. Measured with immunoSEQ multiplex PCR; TCRdb has only the in-frame clones, and not every one. The sample lists roughly 15,000 clones, roughly 89% occurring once. The sequenced sample was CD4+ or CD8+ T cells sorted from blood, obtained in a trial of the OX40 agonist ivuxolimab. These receptors were collected from an adult with an advanced solid tumor such as melanoma, head and neck, liver or kidney cancer. The CDR3 runs from the conserved cysteine through the conserved F or W. D genes are given only for firm matches. The size of a clone is reported for some rows only, either as once, few or many, or as a class for expanded clones.

CDR3 protein: CASSNRGSSEKLFF; CDR3 DNA: TGTGCCAGCAGCAACCGGGGGTCTTCAGAAAAACTGTTTTTT; J gene: TRBJ1-4; clone size: NA; V gene: TRBV4-2; D gene: NA
CDR3 protein: CASSAGQGPGELFF; CDR3 DNA: TGTGCCAGCAGCGCGGGACAGGGTCCCGGGGAGCTGTTTTTT; J gene: TRBJ2-2; clone size: NA; V gene: TRBV5-5; D gene: TRBD1
CDR3 protein: CASFEGGPSEQFF; CDR3 DNA: TGTGCCTCGTTTGAGGGAGGGCCGAGTGAGCAGTTCTTC; J gene: TRBJ2-1; clone size: NA; V gene: TRBV30; D gene: TRBD2
CDR3 protein: CASSEAGSSGNTIYF; CDR3 DNA: TGTGCCAGCAGTGAAGCGGGGAGCTCTGGAAACACCATATATTTT; J gene: TRBJ1-3; clone size: once; V gene: TRBV2; D gene: NA
CDR3 protein: CASSYPSGAVRETQYF; CDR3 DNA: TGTGCCAGCAGCTACCCCTCCGGGGCGGTAAGAGAGACCCAGTACTTC; J gene: TRBJ2-5; clone size: NA; V gene: TRBV13; D gene: NA
CDR3 protein: CASRRGPYGYTF; CDR3 DNA: TGTGCCAGTAGGCGGGGGCCCTATGGCTACACCTTC; J gene: TRBJ1-2; clone size: once; V gene: TRBV19; D gene: NA
CDR3 protein: CASSNRQGTGELFF; CDR3 DNA: TGTGCCAGCAGCAACAGACAGGGCACCGGGGAGCTGTTTTTT; J gene: TRBJ2-2; clone size: NA; V gene: TRBV7-9; D gene: TRBD1
CDR3 protein: CASSPEGLRETQYF; CDR3 DNA: TGTGCCAGCTCACCAGAGGGGCTGCGAGAGACCCAGTACTTC; J gene: TRBJ2-5; clone size: few; V gene: TRBV18; D gene: NA
CDR3 protein: CASSIGHRDTLLNTEAFF; CDR3 DNA: TGTGCCAGTAGTATTGGTCACCGGGACACACTTTTGAACACTGAAGCTTTCTTT; J gene: TRBJ1-1; clone size: NA; V gene: TRBV19; D gene: NA
CDR3 protein: CASNSKVRPPSTDTQYF; CDR3 DNA: TGTGCCAGCAACTCTAAGGTAAGGCCCCCTAGCACAGATACGCAGTATTTT; J gene: TRBJ2-3; clone size: NA; V gene: TRBV7-8; D gene: NA
CDR3 protein: CASSLLGSTRPNYGYTF; CDR3 DNA: TGTGCCAGCAGTCTGTTGGGGAGTACACGCCCTAACTATGGCTACACCTTC; J gene: TRBJ1-2; clone size: once; V gene: TRBV7-8; D gene: NA
CDR3 protein: CASSYSIYRAPDTQYF; CDR3 DNA: TGTGCCAGCAGTTACTCGATTTACAGGGCCCCAGATACGCAGTATTTT; J gene: TRBJ2-3; clone size: once; V gene: TRBV6-5; D gene: NA